The 21 T cell receptor beta chains below all came from one sample that was sequenced in a study of CD8 T cells in Susac syndrome. Random hexamers were used to reverse transcribe about 0.5 to 1 ug of RNA. TCRdb re-called the immunoSEQ multiplex PCR reads through MiXCR, storing one row per CDR3 protein. This table holds under 200,000 distinct CDR3 sequences, 85% to 95% found once. The sequenced sample was CD4+ T cells from PBMCs. Receptors were obtained from a human donor in good health.

The chain employs TRBV12-3 or TRBV12-4 and TRBJ2-7; D unresolved. The CDR3 loop spans 12 amino acids. V lost 6 bases and J 5 bases, leaving 11 bases between the germline ends. CDR3 amino acids: CASSPGLHEQYF. CDR3 DNA sequence: TGTGCCAGCAGCCCCGGGCTCCACGAGCAGTACTTC.

The chain is built from TRBV15 and TRBJ2-5; 12 nucleotides align to TRBD2. J lost 5 bases, V lost 5 bases, and 3 bases had no gene match. Germline V lookup: CDR1 LNHNV, CDR2 YYDKDF (reference sequence). This CDR3 comprises 14 residues. The CDR3 region is CATSLTSGSETQYF. CDR3 nucleotide sequence: TGTGCCACCAGCCTGACTAGCGGGAGTGAGACCCAGTACTTC.

This clonotype was counted once. The V and J genes are TRBV30 and TRBJ1-1, with 8 bases lining up with TRBD1. Germline-derived CDR1 and CDR2 are GTSNPN and SVGIG (reference sequence). This CDR3 spans 13 amino acids. Trimming removed 2 bases from V and 11 bases from J; junction bases left unmatched: 10. This chain's CDR3 is CAWSTIRQGLAFF. The DNA for the CDR3 is TGTGCCTGGAGTACAATTCGACAGGGGTTGGCTTTCTTT.

V gene TRBV29-1 combines with J gene TRBJ1-5; no definite D call. The germline CDR1 and CDR2 sequences are SQVTM and ANQGSEA. V was clipped by 6 bases and J by 4 bases, with 13 bases between them. The CDR3 totals 13 residues. The CDR3 here is CSVVAEANQPQHF. As DNA, the CDR3 is TGCAGCGTCGTCGCGGAAGCAAATCAGCCCCAGCATTTT.

The chain combines TRBV20-1 with TRBJ2-2, with 10 bases lining up with TRBD1. The CDR3 length is 14 residues. The junction had 3 bases not matched to a gene; V was cut back by 5 bases and J by 3 bases. Germline CDR1 and CDR2: DFQATT and SNEGSKA (reference sequence). This chain's CDR3 is CSAPGTGDTGELFF. The CDR3 DNA is TGCAGTGCTCCAGGGACAGGGGACACCGGGGAGCTGTTTTTT.

The V gene is TRBV24-1, the J gene TRBJ2-2, with a tentative D call TRBD2 (5 bases). Germline V gives CDR1 KGHDR, CDR2 SFDVKD. This CDR3 comprises 14 residues. V gave up 4 bases and J gave up 5 bases, with 10 bases separating them. The CDR3 sequence is CATSDPTRTGELFF. In DNA, the CDR3 is TGTGCCACCAGTGACCCAACTAGGACCGGGGAGCTGTTTTTT.

The chain has TRBV29-1 and TRBJ2-5, with a possible D match to TRBD2 (5 bases). The CDR3 runs 13 residues. Per germline, CDR1 SQVTM and CDR2 ANQGSEA. Trimming removed 3 bases at V and 4 bases at J, with 12 bases between. The CDR3 spells CSVDWTLGETQYF. In nucleotides, the CDR3 is TGCAGCGTTGATTGGACTCTGGGAGAGACCCAGTACTTC.

V and J are TRBV6-5 and TRBJ2-1; TRBD2 matches at 12 bases. CDR1 is MNHEY and CDR2 is SVGAGI in the germline V gene. CDR3 length: 15 amino acids. The V and J ends lost 5 bases and 9 bases, in that order; junction bases with no gene match: 8. This CDR3 reads CASSTGTSGFGEQFF. The CDR3 nucleotides are TGTGCCAGCAGTACCGGGACTAGCGGGTTTGGTGAGCAGTTCTTC.

The V gene is TRBV7-2, the J gene TRBJ2-3; TRBD2 aligns across 9 bases. The CDR3 has 18 amino acids. The germline CDR1 and CDR2 sequences are SGHTA and FQGNSA. J gave up 0 bases and V 2 bases, and 9 bases lay outside the gene matches. The CDR3 region is CASSLLAKSGGSTDTQYF. CDR3 nucleotides: TGTGCCAGCAGCTTACTGGCAAAAAGCGGGGGGAGCACAGATACGCAGTATTTT.

V and J are TRBV4-2 and TRBJ2-3; D might be TRBD2 (5 bases). Between the trimmed V and J ends, which lost 9 bases and 6 bases, there was a span of 16 bases. The V gene's germline CDR1 is LGHNA and CDR2 YNFKEQ. This CDR3 is 13 amino acids long. The CDR3 region is CASTTTPGDTQYF. CDR3 in DNA: TGTGCCAGTACGACTACCCCTGGGGATACGCAGTATTTT.

The genes are TRBV7-8 and TRBJ2-3, with TRBD2 matching over 8 bases. Trimming removed 3 bases from V and 10 bases from J; junction bases left unmatched: 12. This CDR3 contains 15 residues. Germline assignment: CDR1 SGHVS and CDR2 FQNEAQ. CDR3 residues: CASSLGETSAKAQYF. The CDR3 coding sequence is TGTGCCAGCAGCTTGGGAGAGACTAGCGCCAAGGCGCAGTATTTT.

The rearrangement joins TRBV29-1 to TRBJ2-1; D is unresolved. Germline CDR1 is SQVTM and CDR2 is ANQGSEA. This CDR3 is 13 amino acids long. Trimming pared 1 base from V and 6 bases from J, leaving 10 bases between. In DNA, the CDR3 is TGCAGCGTTGAAGTCTGGAGTTTCAATGAGCAGTTCTTC. It translates to CSVEVWSFNEQFF.

The chain joins TRBV10-2 to TRBJ2-3; 9 bases map to TRBD2. Looked up from germline, CDR1 is WSHSY and CDR2 is SAAADI. Losses at the gene ends were 4 bases for V and 5 bases for J; bases not matched to a gene: 1. This CDR3 comprises 13 residues. CDR3: CASSASGEDTQYF. The CDR3 DNA is TGCGCCAGCAGTGCTAGCGGGGAAGATACGCAGTATTTT.

CDR3 amino acids: CASSQFSLDYGYTF. The CDR3 DNA follows: TGTGCCAGCAGCCAGTTTTCGTTGGACTATGGCTACACCTTC. J is TRBJ1-2 and V is TRBV3-1; D remains ambiguous. Trimming took 3 bases from V and 3 from J, leaving 11 bases between them. The CDR3 spans 14 residues. Per germline, CDR1 LGHDT and CDR2 YNNKEL (reference sequence). Combining the CDR3 with reference TRBV3-1 and TRBJ1-2 gives the whole variable domain DTAVSQTPKYLVTQMGNDKSIKCEQNLGHDTMYWYKQDSKKFLKIMFSYNNKELIINETVPNRFSPKSPDKAHLNLHINSLELGDSAVYFCASSQFSLDYGYTFGSGTRLTVV.

This clonotype is a singleton in its sample. The chain links TRBV12-3 or TRBV12-4 to TRBJ2-3; no reliable D call. Trimming took 1 base from V and 2 from J, leaving 10 bases between them. The CDR3 is made up of 15 amino acids. In nucleotides, the CDR3 is TGTGCCAGCAGTTTAGTCCAGGCGGACACAGATACGCAGTATTTT. Amino acid sequence: CASSLVQADTDTQYF.

J is TRBJ1-1 and V is TRBV20-1; 7 bases map to TRBD1. The CDR3 runs to 17 residues. Germline trimming cut 1 base from V and 2 bases from J; bases unmatched to any gene: 13. Germline V lookup: CDR1 DFQATT, CDR2 SNEGSKA (reference sequence). For the CDR3, the DNA is TGCAGTGCTAGAGTGAACGTCCCGGCAGGGGGAAACACTGAAGCTTTCTTT. It yields the protein CSARVNVPAGGNTEAFF.

The gene calls are TRBV20-1 and TRBJ1-3; D gene unclear. Trimming left V 5 bases short and J 2 bases short, with 13 bases between. This CDR3 spans 14 amino acids. Germline loops: CDR1 DFQATT, CDR2 SNEGSKA (reference sequence). The CDR3 protein is CSAARTAAGNTIYF. CDR3 nucleotide sequence: TGCAGTGCTGCTCGGACGGCGGCTGGAAACACCATATATTTT.

CDR3 region: CASSSAGTSGPYEQYV. CDR3 in DNA: TGTGCCAGCAGTTCGGCCGGGACTAGCGGACCCTACGAGCAGTACGTC. This chain joins TRBV27 and TRBJ2-7; 11 bases line up with TRBD2. Per germline, CDR1 MNHEY and CDR2 SMNVEV (reference sequence). The V and J ends lost 4 bases and 2 bases, in that order; junction bases with no gene match: 7. CDR3 length equals 16 residues.

The chain couples TRBV4-1 to TRBJ1-6; TRBD1 is a possible D gene (6 bases). CDR1 and CDR2 from the germline V gene are MGHRA and YSYEKL. The CDR3 is 18 residues long. The germline V and J ends were trimmed by 4 bases and 7 bases, with 23 bases remaining between them. CDR3 nucleotide sequence: TGCGCCAGCAGCCTTCCCATGGGGGGGGGCTACGGGAATTCACCCCTCCACTTT. This translates into CASSLPMGGGYGNSPLHF.

CDR3 region: CASSFRGRSDTQYF. As DNA, the CDR3 is TGTGCCAGCAGTTTTCGCGGGAGGTCAGATACGCAGTATTTT. The V and J genes are TRBV27 and TRBJ2-3, with 8 bases identical to TRBD2. CDR1 MNHEY and CDR2 SMNVEV come from the germline V gene (reference sequence). There are 14 residues in the CDR3. V trimming: 3 bases; J trimming: 4 bases; junction bases outside the gene matches: 3.

This chain uses TRBV30 with TRBJ2-3, with a possible D match to TRBD2 (6 bases). Trimming pared 3 bases from V and 1 base from J, leaving 11 bases between. Germline V gene lookup returns CDR1 GTSNPN and CDR2 SVGIG (reference sequence). The CDR3 is made up of 14 amino acids. CDR3 sequence (DNA): TGTGCCTGGAGATTCCCGGGAGGCACAGATACGCAGTATTTT. The encoded protein is CAWRFPGGTDTQYF.